Sequencing of this TCR beta chain was carried out in a study of neurological immune-mediated disorders. CDR3 size: 14 residues. CDR1 is DFQATT and CDR2 is SNEGSKA in the germline V gene (reference sequence). Trimming took off 0 bases at V and 8 bases at J, with 14 bases between the two ends. This clonotype has at least ten counts. With 10-nucleotide random UMIs, 5'RACE was used to make the cDNA. TCRdb used MiXCR to reprocess the 5' RACE reads, holding one entry per CDR3 protein. The sample carries about 19,000 distinct CDR3 sequences, approximately 2.5% recorded once. Sample: PBMCs. The receptor was isolated from a woman under 30 with multiple sclerosis. The chain links TRBV20-1 to TRBJ2-1; D unclear. Here the CDR3 DNA reads TGCAGTGCTAGAGATCCGAGCAGGCGACATGAGCAGTTCTTC. Translation: CSARDPSRRHEQFF.